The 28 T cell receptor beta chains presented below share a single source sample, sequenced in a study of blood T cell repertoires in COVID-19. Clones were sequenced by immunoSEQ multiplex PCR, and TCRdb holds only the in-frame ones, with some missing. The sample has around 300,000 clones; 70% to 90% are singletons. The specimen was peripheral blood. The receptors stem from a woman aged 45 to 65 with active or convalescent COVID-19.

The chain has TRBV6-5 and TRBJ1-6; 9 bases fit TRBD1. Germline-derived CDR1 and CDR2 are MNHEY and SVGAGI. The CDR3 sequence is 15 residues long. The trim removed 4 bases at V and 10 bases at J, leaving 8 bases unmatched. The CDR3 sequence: CASSFRDRVGSPLHF. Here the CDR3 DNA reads TGTGCCAGCAGTTTCCGGGACAGGGTAGGCTCACCCCTCCACTTT.

The CDR3 DNA reads as TGTGCCAGCAGCCCGCAGACTAGCGGTGCCTACAATGAGCAGTTCTTC. It specifies CASSPQTSGAYNEQFF. The chain couples TRBV7-9 to TRBJ2-1, with 9 positions matching TRBD2. The CDR3 contains 16 residues. Per germline, CDR1 SEHNR and CDR2 FQNEAQ (reference sequence). J was trimmed by 2 bases and V by 5 bases; bases with no gene match: 7.

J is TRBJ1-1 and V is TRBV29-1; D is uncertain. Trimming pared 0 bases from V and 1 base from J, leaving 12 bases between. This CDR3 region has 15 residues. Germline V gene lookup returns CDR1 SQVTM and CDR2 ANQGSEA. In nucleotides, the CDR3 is TGCAGCGTTGAAGACGCACAGATCAGGAACACTGAAGCTTTCTTT. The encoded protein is CSVEDAQIRNTEAFF.

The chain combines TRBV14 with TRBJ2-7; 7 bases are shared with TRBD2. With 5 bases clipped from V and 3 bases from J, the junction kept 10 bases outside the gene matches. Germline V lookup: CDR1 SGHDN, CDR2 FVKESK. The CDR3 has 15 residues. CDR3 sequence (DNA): TGTGCCAGCAGCTTTGGGGGGGGAGTACGCTACGAGCAGTACTTC. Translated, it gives CASSFGGGVRYEQYF.

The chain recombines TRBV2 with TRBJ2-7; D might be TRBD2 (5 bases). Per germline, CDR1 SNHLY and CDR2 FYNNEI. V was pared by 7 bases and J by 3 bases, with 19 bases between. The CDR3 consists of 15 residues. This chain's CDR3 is CASKSSNIGGYEQYF. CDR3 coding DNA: TGTGCCAGCAAATCATCGAACATTGGAGGCTACGAGCAGTACTTC.

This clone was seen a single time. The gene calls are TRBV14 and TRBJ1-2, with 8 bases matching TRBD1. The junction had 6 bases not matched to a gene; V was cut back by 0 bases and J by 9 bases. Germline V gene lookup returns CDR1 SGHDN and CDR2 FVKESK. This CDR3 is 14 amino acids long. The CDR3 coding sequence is TGTGCCAGCAGCCAAGACCAGGGGGCGGTGAGCTACACCTTC. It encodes CASSQDQGAVSYTF.

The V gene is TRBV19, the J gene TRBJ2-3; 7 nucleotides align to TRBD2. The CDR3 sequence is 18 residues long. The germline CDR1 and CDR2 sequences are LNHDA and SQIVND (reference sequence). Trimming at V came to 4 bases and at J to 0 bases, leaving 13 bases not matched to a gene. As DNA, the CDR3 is TGTGCCAGTAGTACCTTCCTAGAAATTAGCGGGAGCACAGATACGCAGTATTTT. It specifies CASSTFLEISGSTDTQYF. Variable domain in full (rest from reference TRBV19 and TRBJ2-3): DGGITQSPKYLFRKEGQNVTLSCEQNLNHDAMYWYRQDPGQGLRLIYYSQIVNDFQKGDIAEGYSVSREKKESFPLTVTSAQKNPTAFYLCASSTFLEISGSTDTQYFGPGTRLTVL.

This CDR3 is CATNRDGRSEAFF. The CDR3 DNA reads TGTGCCACTAACAGGGATGGGAGATCTGAAGCTTTCTTT. The chain links TRBV9 to TRBJ1-1; D possibly corresponds to TRBD1 (6 bases). The V gene's germline CDR1 is SGDLS and CDR2 YYNGEE. Trimming left V 9 bases short and J 6 bases short, with 18 bases between. This CDR3 comprises 13 residues.

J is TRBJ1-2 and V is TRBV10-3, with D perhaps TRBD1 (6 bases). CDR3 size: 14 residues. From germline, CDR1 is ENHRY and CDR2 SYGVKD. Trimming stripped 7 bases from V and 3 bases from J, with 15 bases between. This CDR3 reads CAITQQGGDYGYTF. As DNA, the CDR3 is TGTGCCATCACACAACAGGGAGGGGACTATGGCTACACCTTC.

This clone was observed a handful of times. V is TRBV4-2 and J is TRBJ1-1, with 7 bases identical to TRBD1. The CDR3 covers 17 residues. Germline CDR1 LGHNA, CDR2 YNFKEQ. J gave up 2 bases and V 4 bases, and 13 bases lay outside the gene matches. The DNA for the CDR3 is TGTGCCAGCAGCCGCACCCGTCCGGGACAGCTTAACACTGAAGCTTTCTTT. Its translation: CASSRTRPGQLNTEAFF.

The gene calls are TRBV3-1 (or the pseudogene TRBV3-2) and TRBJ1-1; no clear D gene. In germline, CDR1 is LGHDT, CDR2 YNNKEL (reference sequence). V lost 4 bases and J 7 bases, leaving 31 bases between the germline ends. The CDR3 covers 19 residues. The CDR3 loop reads CASSPWGGYGRGGLLEAFF. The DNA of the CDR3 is TGTGCCAGCAGCCCCTGGGGTGGGTACGGCCGTGGAGGGCTCCTTGAAGCTTTCTTT.

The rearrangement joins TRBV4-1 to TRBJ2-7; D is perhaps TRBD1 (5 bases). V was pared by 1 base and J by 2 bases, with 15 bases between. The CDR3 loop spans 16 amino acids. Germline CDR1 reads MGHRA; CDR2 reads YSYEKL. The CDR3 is CASSQVAPGPPYEQYF. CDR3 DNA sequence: TGCGCCAGCAGCCAAGTAGCTCCAGGGCCCCCCTACGAGCAGTACTTC.

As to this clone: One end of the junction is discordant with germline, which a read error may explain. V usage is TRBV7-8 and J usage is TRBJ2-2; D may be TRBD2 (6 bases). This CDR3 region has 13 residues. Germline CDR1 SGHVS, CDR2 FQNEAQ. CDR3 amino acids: CAGGLLNTGDLFF. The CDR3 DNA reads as TGTGCCGGGGGACTTTTGAACACCGGGGATCTGTTTTTT.

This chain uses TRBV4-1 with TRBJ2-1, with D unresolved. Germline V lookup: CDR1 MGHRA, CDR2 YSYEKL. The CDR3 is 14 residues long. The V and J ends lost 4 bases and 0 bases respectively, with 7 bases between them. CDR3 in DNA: TGCGCCAGCAGCCTGGTCAGCTCCTACAATGAGCAGTTCTTC. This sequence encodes CASSLVSSYNEQFF.

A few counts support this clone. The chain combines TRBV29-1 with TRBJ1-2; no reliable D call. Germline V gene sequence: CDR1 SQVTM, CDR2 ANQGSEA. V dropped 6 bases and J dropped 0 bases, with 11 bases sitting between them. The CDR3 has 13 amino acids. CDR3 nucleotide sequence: TGCAGCGTCGGCCTTCAGGCTAACTATGGCTACACCTTC. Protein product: CSVGLQANYGYTF.

In DNA form, the CDR3 reads TGCAGCGTACTGGGACTAGCGGCGACAGATACGCAGTATTTT. Its translation is CSVLGLAATDTQYF. V usage is TRBV29-1 and J usage is TRBJ2-3; 11 bases map to TRBD2. Trimming removed 6 bases from V and 3 bases from J; junction bases left unmatched: 5. Germline V gene lookup returns CDR1 SQVTM and CDR2 ANQGSEA. The CDR3 has 14 residues.

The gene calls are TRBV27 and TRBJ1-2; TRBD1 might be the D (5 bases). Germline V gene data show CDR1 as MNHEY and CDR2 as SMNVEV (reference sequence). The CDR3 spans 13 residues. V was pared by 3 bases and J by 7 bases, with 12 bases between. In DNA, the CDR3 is TGTGCCAGCAGTTTCTTAACAGGACGTGGCTACACCTTC. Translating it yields CASSFLTGRGYTF.

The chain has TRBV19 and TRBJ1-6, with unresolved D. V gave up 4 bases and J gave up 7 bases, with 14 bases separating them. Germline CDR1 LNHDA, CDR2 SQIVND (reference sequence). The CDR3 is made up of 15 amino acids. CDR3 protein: CASSTLAAANSPLHF. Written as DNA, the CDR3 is TGTGCCAGTAGTACTCTGGCTGCGGCGAATTCACCCCTCCACTTT.

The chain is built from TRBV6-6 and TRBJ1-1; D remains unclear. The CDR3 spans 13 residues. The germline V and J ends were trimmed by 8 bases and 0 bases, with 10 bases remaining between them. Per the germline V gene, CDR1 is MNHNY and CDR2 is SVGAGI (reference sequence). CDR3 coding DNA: TGTGCCAGCGTGAGGTCCATGAACACTGAAGCTTTCTTT. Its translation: CASVRSMNTEAFF.

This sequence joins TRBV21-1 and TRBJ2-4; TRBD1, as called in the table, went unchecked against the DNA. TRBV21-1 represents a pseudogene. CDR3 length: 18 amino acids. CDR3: CASSPQNRANPAKNIQYF. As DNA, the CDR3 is TGTGCCAGCAGCCCCCAAAACAGGGCCAACCCAGCCAAAAACATTCAGTACTTC.

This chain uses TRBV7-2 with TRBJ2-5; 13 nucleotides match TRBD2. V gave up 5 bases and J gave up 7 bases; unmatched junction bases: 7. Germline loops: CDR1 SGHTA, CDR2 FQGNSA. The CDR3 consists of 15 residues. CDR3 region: CASSETSGRAPTQYF. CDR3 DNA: TGTGCCAGCAGCGAAACTAGCGGGAGGGCCCCGACCCAGTACTTC.

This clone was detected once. The CDR3 here is CASSLSTGGTYEQYF. CDR3 bases: TGCGCCAGCAGCTTATCGACAGGGGGTACCTACGAGCAGTACTTC. The chain has TRBV5-1 and TRBJ2-7, with 9 bases that match TRBD1. V lost 2 bases and J lost 2; bases outside the gene matches: 5. Germline loops: CDR1 SGHRS, CDR2 YFSETQ. The CDR3 is made up of 15 amino acids.

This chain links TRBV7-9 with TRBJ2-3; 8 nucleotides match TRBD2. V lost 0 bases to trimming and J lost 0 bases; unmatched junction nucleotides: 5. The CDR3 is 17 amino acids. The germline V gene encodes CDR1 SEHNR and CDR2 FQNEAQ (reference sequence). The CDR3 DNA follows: TGTGCCAGCAGCTTAGCCATAGCGGGATCTAGCACAGATACGCAGTATTTT. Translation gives CASSLAIAGSSTDTQYF.

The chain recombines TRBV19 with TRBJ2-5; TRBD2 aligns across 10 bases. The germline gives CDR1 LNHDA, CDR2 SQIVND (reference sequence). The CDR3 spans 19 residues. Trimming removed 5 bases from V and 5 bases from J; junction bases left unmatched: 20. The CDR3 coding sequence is TGTGCCAGTAGTGCATCATATTCCCTTCTAGCGGGAGCAGGGGAGACCCAGTACTTC. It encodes CASSASYSLLAGAGETQYF.

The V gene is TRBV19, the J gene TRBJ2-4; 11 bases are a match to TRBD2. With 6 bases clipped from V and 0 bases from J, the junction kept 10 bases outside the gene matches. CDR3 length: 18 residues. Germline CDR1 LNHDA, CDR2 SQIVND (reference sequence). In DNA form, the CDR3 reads TGTGCCAGTAGCCCGGGACTAGCGGTACTCTCAGCCAAAAACATTCAGTACTTC. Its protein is CASSPGLAVLSAKNIQYF.

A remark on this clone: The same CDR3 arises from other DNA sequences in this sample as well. The DNA for the CDR3 is TGCGCCAGCAGCTTGGCAGCAGGGGGCACTGAAGCTTTCTTT. Translating gives CASSLAAGGTEAFF. This sequence joins TRBV5-1 and TRBJ1-1, with TRBD1 matching over 7 bases. CDR3 length equals 14 residues. Germline assignment: CDR1 SGHRS and CDR2 YFSETQ. Germline trimming cut 0 bases from V and 4 bases from J; bases unmatched to any gene: 3.

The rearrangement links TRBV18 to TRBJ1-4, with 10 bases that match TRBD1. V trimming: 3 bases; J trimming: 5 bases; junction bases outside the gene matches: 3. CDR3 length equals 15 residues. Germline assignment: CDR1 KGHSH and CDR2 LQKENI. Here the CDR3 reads CASSPPGQGNEKLFF. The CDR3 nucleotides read TGTGCCAGCTCACCGCCGGGACAGGGGAATGAAAAACTGTTTTTT.

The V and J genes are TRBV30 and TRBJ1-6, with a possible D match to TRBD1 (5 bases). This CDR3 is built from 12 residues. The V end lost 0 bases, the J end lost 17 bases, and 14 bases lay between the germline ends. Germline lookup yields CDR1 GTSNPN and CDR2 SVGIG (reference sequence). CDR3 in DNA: TGTGCCTGGAGTGTATCCGGGGGACCGGTCCACTTT. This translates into CAWSVSGGPVHF.